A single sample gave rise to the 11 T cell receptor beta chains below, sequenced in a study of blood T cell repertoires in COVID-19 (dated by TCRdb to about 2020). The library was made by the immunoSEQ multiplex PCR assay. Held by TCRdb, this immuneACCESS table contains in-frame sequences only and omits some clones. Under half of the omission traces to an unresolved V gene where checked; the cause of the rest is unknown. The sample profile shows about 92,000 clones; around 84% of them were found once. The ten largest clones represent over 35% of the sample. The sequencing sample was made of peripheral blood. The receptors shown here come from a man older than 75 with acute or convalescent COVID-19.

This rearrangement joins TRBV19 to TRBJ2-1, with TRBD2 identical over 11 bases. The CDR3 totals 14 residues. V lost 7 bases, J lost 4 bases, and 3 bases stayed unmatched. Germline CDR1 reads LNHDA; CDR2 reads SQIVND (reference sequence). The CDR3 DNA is TGTGCCAGTATAGGGACTAGCGGATACAATGAGCAGTTCTTC. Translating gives CASIGTSGYNEQFF.

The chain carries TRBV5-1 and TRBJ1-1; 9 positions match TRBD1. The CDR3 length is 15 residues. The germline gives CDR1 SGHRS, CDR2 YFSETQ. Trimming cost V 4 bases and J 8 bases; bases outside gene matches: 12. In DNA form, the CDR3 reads TGCGCCAGCAGCGGAGGACAGGGGCAGCCCCCCGAAGCTTTCTTT. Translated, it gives CASSGGQGQPPEAFF.

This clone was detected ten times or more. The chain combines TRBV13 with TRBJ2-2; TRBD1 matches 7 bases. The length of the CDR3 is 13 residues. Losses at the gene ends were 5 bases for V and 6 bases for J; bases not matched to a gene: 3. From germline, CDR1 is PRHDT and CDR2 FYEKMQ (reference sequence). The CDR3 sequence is CASSQGGAGELFF. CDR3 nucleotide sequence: TGTGCCAGCAGCCAAGGGGGCGCCGGGGAGCTGTTTTTT. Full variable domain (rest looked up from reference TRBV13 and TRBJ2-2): AAGVIQSPRHLIKEKRETATLKCYPIPRHDTVYWYQQGPGQDPQFLISFYEKMQSDKGSIPDRFSAQQFSDYHSELNMSSLELGDSALYFCASSQGGAGELFFGEGSRLTVL.

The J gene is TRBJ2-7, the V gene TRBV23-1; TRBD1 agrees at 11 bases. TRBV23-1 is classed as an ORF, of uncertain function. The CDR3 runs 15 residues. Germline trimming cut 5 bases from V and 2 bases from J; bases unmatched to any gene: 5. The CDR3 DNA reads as TGCGCCAGCAGTATGGGACAGGGGGTCCCCTACGAGCAGTACTTC. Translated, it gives CASSMGQGVPYEQYF.

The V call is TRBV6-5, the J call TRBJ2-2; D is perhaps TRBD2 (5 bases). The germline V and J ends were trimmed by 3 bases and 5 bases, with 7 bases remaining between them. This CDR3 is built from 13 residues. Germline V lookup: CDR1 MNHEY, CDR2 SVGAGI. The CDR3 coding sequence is TGTGCCAGCAGTTATCGGGGAACCGGGGAGCTGTTTTTT. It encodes CASSYRGTGELFF.

The CDR3 spells CASSWDRGTEAFF. CDR3 sequence (DNA): TGTGCCAGCAGTTGGGACAGGGGGACTGAAGCTTTCTTT. The V gene is TRBV6-5, the J gene TRBJ1-1; 11 bases line up with TRBD1. Germline CDR1 reads MNHEY; CDR2 reads SVGAGI. Trimming at V came to 4 bases and at J to 5 bases, leaving 0 bases not matched to a gene. CDR3 length equals 13 residues.

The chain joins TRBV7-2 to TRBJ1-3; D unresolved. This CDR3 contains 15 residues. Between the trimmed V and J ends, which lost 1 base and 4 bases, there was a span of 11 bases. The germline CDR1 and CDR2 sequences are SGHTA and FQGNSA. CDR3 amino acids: CASSLVTGGGNTIYF. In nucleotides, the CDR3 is TGTGCCAGCAGCTTAGTAACGGGAGGAGGAAACACCATATATTTT.

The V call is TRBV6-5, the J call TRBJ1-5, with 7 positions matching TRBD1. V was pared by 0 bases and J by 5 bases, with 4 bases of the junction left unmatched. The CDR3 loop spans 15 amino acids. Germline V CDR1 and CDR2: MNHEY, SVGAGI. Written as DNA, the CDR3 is TGTGCCAGCAGTTACTCGGGGACAGCTGATCAGCCCCAGCATTTT. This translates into CASSYSGTADQPQHF.

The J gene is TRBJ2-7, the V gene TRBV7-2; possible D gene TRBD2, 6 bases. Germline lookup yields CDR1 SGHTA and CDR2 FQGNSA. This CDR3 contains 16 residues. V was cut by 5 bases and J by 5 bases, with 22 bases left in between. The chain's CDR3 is CASSPRGAGPSHEQYF. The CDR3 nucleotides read TGTGCCAGCAGCCCCCGGGGAGCGGGCCCTTCCCACGAGCAGTACTTC.

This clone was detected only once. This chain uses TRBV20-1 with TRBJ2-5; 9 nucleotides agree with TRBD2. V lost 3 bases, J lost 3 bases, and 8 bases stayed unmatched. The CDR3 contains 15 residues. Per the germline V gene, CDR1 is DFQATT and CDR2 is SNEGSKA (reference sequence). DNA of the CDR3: TGCAGTGCTAGTAGACTAGCGGAAAAAAAAGAGACCCAGTACTTC. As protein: CSASRLAEKKETQYF.

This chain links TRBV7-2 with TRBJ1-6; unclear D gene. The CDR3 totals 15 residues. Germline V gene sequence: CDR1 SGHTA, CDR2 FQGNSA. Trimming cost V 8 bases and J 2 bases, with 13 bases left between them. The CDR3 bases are TGTGCCAGCGAACCACACGGGGCCTATAATTCACCCCTCCACTTT. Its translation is CASEPHGAYNSPLHF.